The 24 T cell receptor beta chains below come from one sample, sequenced in a study of blood T cells in healthy people across ages. A second PCR of 7 to 11 cycles used a sample-barcoded 5' primer and a J-beta primer mix. TCRdb itself ran the 5' RACE reads through MiXCR, one entry per CDR3 protein. The table includes about 1.4 million distinct CDR3 sequences, approximately 59% detected once. The sample comprised blood. The receptors stem from a man between 18 and 35 years old in good health.

The chain employs TRBV12-3 or TRBV12-4 and TRBJ1-1; 9 bases match TRBD1. This CDR3 spans 14 amino acids. V shed 7 bases, J shed 3 bases, and the junction held 6 bases outside the gene matches. The CDR3 protein is CASNLDRGYTEAFF. CDR3 coding DNA: TGTGCCAGCAACCTGGACAGGGGTTACACTGAAGCTTTCTTT.

This rearrangement joins TRBV20-1 to TRBJ2-1; possibly TRBD1 or TRBD2 for D (5 bases each). V gave up 6 bases and J gave up 8 bases, with 14 bases separating them. Germline V lookup: CDR1 DFQATT, CDR2 SNEGSKA (reference sequence). The CDR3 has 12 residues. The chain's CDR3 is CSAPVGVYEQFF. DNA for the CDR3: TGCAGTGCCCCGGTGGGGGTCTATGAGCAGTTCTTC.

This clonotype was detected a few times. This chain links TRBV20-1 with TRBJ2-7, with unresolved D. Per germline, CDR1 DFQATT and CDR2 SNEGSKA (reference sequence). Trimming removed 6 bases from V and 0 bases from J, with 18 bases in between. The CDR3 spans 15 residues. CDR3 in DNA: TGCAGTGCCCAGAACTACGCGACGGGCTCCTACGAGCAGTACTTC. This gives the protein CSAQNYATGSYEQYF.

This clonotype showed up just a few times. V and J are TRBV7-9 and TRBJ2-7, with 8 bases fitting TRBD2. V shed 2 bases, J shed 6 bases, and the junction held 6 bases outside the gene matches. CDR1 is SEHNR and CDR2 is FQNEAQ in the germline V gene (reference sequence). The CDR3 length is 14 residues. The CDR3, as DNA: TGTGCCAGCAGCTTACAACGCGGGGGGATCGAGCAGTACTTC. Its translation is CASSLQRGGIEQYF.

V is TRBV2 and J is TRBJ2-5, with D perhaps matching TRBD2 (6 bases). The better agreement between TRBJ2-7 and the DNA end casts doubt on the J call. This CDR3 comprises 15 residues. Germline V gene sequence: CDR1 SNHLY, CDR2 FYNNEI. CDR3 in DNA: TGTGCCAGCTACTCGATCTCCGGGACTTCGTACGAGCAGTACTTC. It is translated as CASYSISGTSYEQYF.

As concerns this clonotype: The junction departs from the called germline gene at one end, perhaps through a read error. The CDR3 spells CAGSWAPVDIQYF. CDR3 nucleotides: TGCGCCGGCAGCTGGGCCCCTGTTGACATTCAGTACTTC. The V gene is TRBV5-1, the J gene TRBJ2-7; D is undetermined. Near its end, the DNA agrees better with TRBJ2-4, so the J call may be wrong. This CDR3 spans 13 amino acids. The germline V gene encodes CDR1 SGHRS and CDR2 YFSETQ.

The chain carries TRBV5-1 and TRBJ2-3; D may be TRBD1 (6 bases). The CDR3 is made up of 16 amino acids. CDR1 is SGHRS, CDR2 YFSETQ, per germline. Trimming pared 4 bases from V and 2 bases from J, leaving 17 bases between. For the CDR3, the DNA is TGCGCCAGCAGCCAGTCTCGACAGGTCTTCACAGATACGCAGTATTTT. Amino acids: CASSQSRQVFTDTQYF.

V and J are TRBV4-1 and TRBJ1-1, with D unresolved. Germline values: CDR1 MGHRA, CDR2 YSYEKL. This CDR3 region has 15 residues. V was cut by 0 bases and J by 6 bases, with 14 bases left in between. This CDR3 reads CASSQDLGGRAEAFF. CDR3 sequence (DNA): TGCGCCAGCAGCCAAGATCTGGGAGGGAGGGCTGAAGCTTTCTTT.

The chain has TRBV5-1 and TRBJ2-4, with D uncertain. The J call may be mistaken, given a closer DNA end match to TRBJ2-7. The CDR3 is 14 residues long. Germline V gives CDR1 SGHRS, CDR2 YFSETQ. CDR3 nucleotide sequence: TGCGCCAGCAGCTTGGGGACGAAATCCTACGAGCAGTACTTC. It encodes CASSLGTKSYEQYF.

The chain carries TRBV2 and TRBJ2-7; D possibly matches TRBD1 or TRBD2 (5 bases each). CDR3 length: 14 residues. Germline lookup yields CDR1 SNHLY and CDR2 FYNNEI. Trimming cost V 2 bases and J 2 bases, with 10 bases left between them. CDR3 loop: CASSERDQTYEQYF. The CDR3 region has the DNA TGTGCCAGCAGTGAACGGGACCAAACCTACGAGCAGTACTTC.

This clonotype was counted only a few times. The genes are TRBV5-1 and TRBJ2-3; D is unresolved. Germline V gene data show CDR1 as SGHRS and CDR2 as YFSETQ. The CDR3 spans 14 residues. The V end was cut by 0 bases, the J end by 2 bases, with 7 bases between. CDR3 residues: CASSLAENTDTQYF. For the CDR3, the DNA is TGCGCCAGCAGCTTGGCCGAAAACACAGATACGCAGTATTTT.

A word on this clonotype: Its ends do not fully match the called genes, so a read error is possible. The CDR3: CSARDPRQGKQPQHF. The CDR3 coding sequence is TGCAGTGCTAGAGACCCAAGACAGGGCAAGCAGCCCCAGCATTTT. This chain connects TRBV20-1 to TRBJ1-5; TRBD1 agrees at 7 bases. Germline V gene sequence: CDR1 DFQATT, CDR2 SNEGSKA (reference sequence). This CDR3 contains 15 residues.

This clonotype was seen a few times. The chain recombines TRBV3-1 with TRBJ2-6; tentative D call: TRBD1 (6 bases). In germline, CDR1 is LGHDT, CDR2 YNNKEL (reference sequence). V lost 1 base to trimming and J lost 0 bases, with 16 bases between them. This CDR3 has 19 residues. CDR3 coding DNA: TGTGCCAGCAGCCAAGTACCCGACAGGAGAAGCTCTGGGGCCAACGTCCTGACTTTC. Residues: CASSQVPDRRSSGANVLTF. The whole variable domain, filled in from reference TRBV3-1 and TRBJ2-6, reads DTAVSQTPKYLVTQMGNDKSIKCEQNLGHDTMYWYKQDSKKFLKIMFSYNNKELIINETVPNRFSPKSPDKAHLNLHINSLELGDSAVYFCASSQVPDRRSSGANVLTFGAGSRLTVL.

This clonotype was seen at least ten times. The germline gene is not matched at one end of the junction; a read error may be the cause. The gene calls are TRBV5-1 and TRBJ2-7; D is ambiguous. CDR1 and CDR2 (germline): SGHRS, YFSETQ. The CDR3 loop spans 12 amino acids. CDR3 sequence (DNA): TGTGCCAGCACTGGGGACTCCTACGAGCAGTACTTC. It yields the protein CASTGDSYEQYF. Combining the CDR3 with reference TRBV5-1 and TRBJ2-7 gives the whole variable domain KAGVTQTPRYLIKTRGQQVTLSCSPISGHRSVSWYQQTPGQGLQFLFEYFSETQRNKGNFPGRFSGRQFSNSRSEMNVSTLELGDSALYLCASTGDSYEQYFGPGTRLTVT.

This clonotype has only one observation. The germline gene is not matched at one end of the junction; a read error may be the cause. This chain joins TRBV27 and TRBJ2-5, with 7 bases identical to TRBD1. From germline, CDR1 is MNHEY and CDR2 SMNVEV (reference sequence). The CDR3 is 15 amino acids. The CDR3 nucleotides are TGTACCAGCAGTTTCGGGACAGCTGGCGGAGAGACCCAGTACTTC. As protein: CTSSFGTAGGETQYF.

This clonotype was detected only once. The chain links TRBV24-1 to TRBJ2-5; the match to TRBD1 covers 8 bases. This CDR3 has 16 amino acids. Germline values: CDR1 KGHDR, CDR2 SFDVKD. J was trimmed by 4 bases and V by 0 bases; bases with no gene match: 6. CDR3: CATSDLETGVVETQYF. The CDR3 DNA is TGTGCCACCAGTGATTTGGAGACAGGGGTCGTAGAGACCCAGTACTTC.

The chain carries TRBV30 and TRBJ1-4; no reliable D call. CDR1 GTSNPN and CDR2 SVGIG come from the germline V gene (reference sequence). The CDR3 contains 13 residues. V was cut by 0 bases and J by 6 bases, with 8 bases left in between. CDR3 residues: CAWSVRVDEKLFF. Here the CDR3 DNA reads TGTGCCTGGAGTGTACGAGTGGATGAAAAACTGTTTTTT. The full variable domain, rest sourced from reference TRBV30 and TRBJ1-4, is SQTIHQWPATLVQPVGSPLSLECTVEGTSNPNLYWYRQAAGRGLQLLFYSVGIGQISSEVPQNLSASRPQDRQFILSSKKLLLSDSGFYLCAWSVRVDEKLFFGSGTQLSVL.

The genes are TRBV4-1 and TRBJ1-2; D remains ambiguous. CDR3 length: 17 residues. V lost 0 bases to trimming and J lost 0 bases, with 14 bases between them. Looked up from germline, CDR1 is MGHRA and CDR2 is YSYEKL. The CDR3 DNA sequence: TGCGCCAGCAGCCAAGAAGGTTCCCCCCCACCTAACTATGGCTACACCTTC. The encoded protein is CASSQEGSPPPNYGYTF.

This clonotype has more than one count but fewer than ten. The V and J genes are TRBV4-2 and TRBJ2-7, with D unresolved. Germline loops: CDR1 LGHNA, CDR2 YNFKEQ. The CDR3 covers 15 residues. Trimming left V 8 bases short and J 0 bases short, with 17 bases between. CDR3 nucleotides: TGTGCCAGCGGTAGTGTGTACAAGAGCTCCTACGAGCAGTACTTC. It yields the protein CASGSVYKSSYEQYF.

This chain links TRBV28 with TRBJ2-3; D not certain. This CDR3 has 14 amino acids. Per the germline V gene, CDR1 is MDHEN and CDR2 is SYDVKM. Deletions cut 5 bases from V and 2 bases from J, with 11 bases between. In DNA form, the CDR3 reads TGTGCCAGCAGTCTAGACCTATTCACAGATACGCAGTATTTT. It translates to CASSLDLFTDTQYF. Full variable domain (remainder filled in from reference TRBV28 and TRBJ2-3): DVKVTQSSRYLVKRTGEKVFLECVQDMDHENMFWYRQDPGLGLRLIYFSYDVKMKEKGDIPEGYSVSREKKERFSLILESASTNQTSMYLCASSLDLFTDTQYFGPGTRLTVL.

V gene TRBV3-1 combines with J gene TRBJ2-1; D ambiguous. The length of the CDR3 is 15 residues. Germline assignment: CDR1 LGHDT and CDR2 YNNKEL (reference sequence). Trimming stripped 1 base from V and 4 bases from J, with 11 bases between. This CDR3 is CASSQATGPYNEQFF. The CDR3 nucleotides read TGTGCCAGCAGCCAAGCGACTGGCCCGTACAATGAGCAGTTCTTC.

This sequence joins TRBV3-1 and TRBJ2-1, with 7 bases aligning to TRBD1. V shed 4 bases, J shed 5 bases, and the junction held 5 bases outside the gene matches. CDR3 length: 14 residues. Germline V lookup: CDR1 LGHDT, CDR2 YNNKEL (reference sequence). CDR3 residues: CASSLRTGHNEQFF. The CDR3 nucleotides are TGTGCCAGCAGCCTTCGGACAGGCCACAATGAGCAGTTCTTC.

This sequence joins TRBV6-1 and TRBJ1-2, with 7 bases aligning to TRBD1. This CDR3 region has 15 residues. Germline CDR1 is MNHNS and CDR2 is SASEGT. After removal of 4 bases from V and 0 bases from J, the junction contained 5 bases not matched to a gene. CDR3 sequence reads: CASSGQGPTNYGYTF. The CDR3, as DNA: TGTGCCAGCAGTGGACAGGGTCCTACTAACTATGGCTACACCTTC.

The chain carries TRBV7-2 and TRBJ2-5, with 8 bases identical to TRBD2. The J call may not be correct, given that the DNA end is closer to TRBJ2-7. Germline V gives CDR1 SGHTA, CDR2 FQGNSA. This CDR3 comprises 16 residues. The chain's CDR3 is CASSPSGGRASYEQYF. Written as DNA, the CDR3 is TGTGCCAGCAGCCCCAGCGGGGGAAGGGCATCCTACGAGCAGTACTTC.